The entry below gives a single T cell receptor (beta chain) sequence along with its context. Antigen specificity is unknown. These data are taken from a study of cytomegalovirus exposure and HLA in healthy donors. Overall study: Unique TCR beta sequences numbering 120 million or so came from 150 million to 200 million T cells in an earlier analysis. Findings and caveats of the study: The likely origin of a cluster of highly shared sequence variants was a sequencing artifact. Being productive about 87% or about 30% of the time was typical of most TCR beta V segments in an earlier analysis. Cytomegalovirus-associated TCR beta chains were listed, numbering 150 to 200.

PCR employed 60 Vbeta and 13 Jbeta primers. Repertoires were generated with immunoSEQ multiplex PCR, while TCRdb's copy carries only in-frame clones and drops some. Recorded here are about 130,000 clones; the top ten clones represent around 2.7%. The CDR3 is 15 amino acids. V gave up 1 base and J gave up 5 bases; unmatched junction bases: 6. Germline V CDR1 and CDR2: GTSNPN, SVGIG (reference sequence). The chain is built from TRBV30 and TRBJ1-5; 9 bases line up with TRBD1. This sequence originates from a man aged 25 to 45 in good health and CMV-seronegative. Input material: PBMCs. Here the CDR3 DNA reads TGTGCCTGGAGTGGGGGGACAGGGCTTTATCAGCCCCAGCATTTT. Protein product: CAWSGGTGLYQPQHF.